One sample yielded the 23 T cell receptor beta chains listed below, sequenced in a study of T cells in women clearing cervical HPV infection (dated by TCRdb to about 2018). The library was generated by the immunoSEQ multiplex PCR assay. TCRdb's version of the immuneACCESS table is confined to in-frame rearrangements and falls short of the full clone set. An unresolved V gene accounts for under half of the shortfall where checked; the remainder is of unknown origin. The record for this sample contains tens of thousands of clones. The ten largest clones capture 1.2% of the sample. Sequences were obtained from blood buffy coat. The source is a woman between 18 and 70 years old with a cervical HPV16 infection that either progressed to CIN3+ or cleared (not recorded which).

Points on this clone: The read finishes 3 residues shy of the CDR3 end, and the germline J gene is used to complete it. V gene TRBV7-2 combines with J gene TRBJ1-6; 8 bases fit TRBD1. CDR1 SGHTA and CDR2 FQGNSA come from the germline V gene. The CDR3 contains 15 residues. The V gene end was trimmed by 4 bases and the J gene end by 6 bases; junction bases not matched to a gene: 5. CDR3 bases read: TGTGCCAGCAGCTCCCAGACAGGGGTTAATTCACCC. This gives the protein CASSSQTGVNSP. The CDR3 as a whole reads CASSSQTGVNSPLHF.

Concerning this clone: The DNA ends 3 residues before the CDR3 does, and the rest of the CDR3 is filled in from the germline J gene. This chain connects TRBV19 to TRBJ1-5, with 8 nucleotides matching TRBD1. Germline CDR1 reads LNHDA; CDR2 reads SQIVND (reference sequence). This CDR3 contains 13 residues. The V segment lost 10 bases and the J segment 5 bases; nucleotides outside the gene matches: 7. This CDR3 reads CAMLDRAHQPQHF. The covered CDR3 bases are TGTGCCATGTTGGACAGGGCTCATCAGCCC.

Turning to this clone: The CDR3 is cut off 3 residues early in the read; its end comes from the germline J gene. V and J are TRBV2 and TRBJ1-5, with 7 nucleotides matching TRBD1. V shed 7 bases, J shed 1 base, and the junction held 10 bases outside the gene matches. The CDR3 is 16 amino acids. CDR1 is SNHLY and CDR2 is FYNNEI in the germline V gene. CDR3 DNA, as far as it was read: TGTGCCAGCACCTTCGAGGGGGCGTTCAGCAATCAGCCC. It codes for CASTFEGAFSNQP. The entire CDR3 sequence reads CASTFEGAFSNQPQHF.

A remark on this clone: The observed sequence ends 3 residues before the CDR3 terminus, with the missing tail filled in from the germline J gene. This sequence joins TRBV30 and TRBJ2-4, with D hard to call. The CDR3 length is 13 residues. Germline V gene lookup returns CDR1 GTSNPN and CDR2 SVGIG (reference sequence). The DNA read from the CDR3 is TGTGCCTGGAGTGTACTCCCCAATTCGGGT. Amino acid sequence: CAWSVLPNSG. The whole CDR3 protein is CAWSVLPNSGQYF.

On this clone itself: The read terminates 3 residues before the CDR3 end, so the remaining end is supplied by the germline J gene. The rearrangement uses TRBV5-5 and TRBJ2-5; 7 nucleotides match TRBD1. Germline-derived CDR1 and CDR2 are SGHKS and YYEKEE (reference sequence). The trim removed 5 bases at V and 0 bases at J, leaving 4 bases unmatched. The CDR3 has 14 residues. The chain's CDR3 is CASSQTGNQETQYF. The sequenced part of the CDR3 DNA is TGTGCCAGCAGTCAGACAGGGAACCAAGAGACC. Full variable domain (missing parts from reference TRBV5-5 and TRBJ2-5): DAGVTQSPTHLIKTRGQQVTLRCSPISGHKSVSWYQQVLGQGPQFIFQYYEKEERGRGNFPDRFSARQFPNYSSELNVNALLLGDSALYLCASSQTGNQETQYFGPGTRLLVL.

Note on this clone: The junction and the germline gene differ at one end; a read error may be behind it. The CDR3 is cut off 3 residues early in the read; its end comes from the germline J gene. The chain links TRBV4-2 to TRBJ2-7; the match to TRBD1 covers 8 bases. The CDR3 has 14 residues. Germline V gives CDR1 LGHNA, CDR2 YNFKEQ. The CDR3 region is CASSQWTGLYEQYF. The DNA read from the CDR3 is TGCGCCAGCAGCCAATGGACAGGGCTCTACGAG.

On this clone: The read halts 3 residues ahead of the CDR3 end, with the missing end drawn from the germline J gene. V usage is TRBV19 and J usage is TRBJ2-5; D might be TRBD2 (5 bases). Germline V gives CDR1 LNHDA, CDR2 SQIVND (reference sequence). Trimming removed 3 bases from V and 5 bases from J, with 7 bases in between. The CDR3 is 12 residues long. CDR3 bases read: TGTGCCAGTAGTATTTCGGGGGAGACC. The encoded protein is CASSISGET. The entire CDR3 protein is CASSISGETQYF.

The CDR3 is CSATDSLNTEAFF. Incomplete CDR3 DNA: TGCAGTGCCACGGACAGCTTGAACACTGAA. This chain connects TRBV20-1 to TRBJ1-1; tentative D call: TRBD1 (6 bases). With the read ending 3 residues before the CDR3 end, the germline J gene is used to fill in that end. The germline gives CDR1 DFQATT, CDR2 SNEGSKA (reference sequence). The CDR3 has 13 amino acids. Trimming removed 6 bases at V and 0 bases at J, with 11 bases between.

Of note for this clone: The CDR3 extends 3 residues past the end of the read, so its final part is completed from the germline J gene. The V gene is TRBV7-9, the J gene TRBJ2-1; TRBD1 is a possible D gene (5 bases). CDR1 and CDR2 (germline): SEHNR, FQNEAQ (reference sequence). The CDR3 extends over 11 amino acids. V was clipped by 4 bases and J by 9 bases, with 7 bases between them. The CDR3 DNA, read in part, is TGTGCCAGCAGCTCCACAGGTGAG. Its protein product is CASSSTGE. The entire CDR3 is CASSSTGEQFF.

Worth noting for this clone: One end of the junction varies from germline; a read error may be responsible. The sequenced fragment ends 3 residues before the CDR3 boundary, so the rest is inferred from the germline J gene. The chain employs TRBV2 and TRBJ1-1; 7 bases agree with TRBD1. Germline CDR1 is SNHLY and CDR2 is FYNNEI. This CDR3 contains 14 residues. CDR3 DNA (partial): TGTGCCAGCAGCGAAGACAGGGAGAACACTGAA. Its protein product is CASSEDRENTE. The whole CDR3 reads CASSEDRENTEAFF.

Concerning this clone: The read gets to within 3 residues of the CDR3 end, and the germline J gene fills in the rest. The chain is built from TRBV2 and TRBJ2-1; tentatively, D is TRBD1 (5 bases). Germline CDR1 SNHLY, CDR2 FYNNEI. Trimming stripped 2 bases from V and 3 bases from J, with 5 bases between. The CDR3 is made up of 13 amino acids. The CDR3 DNA, read in part, is TGTGCCAGCAGTGAAAGGGGCTACAATGAG. It codes for CASSERGYNE. The entire CDR3 sequence reads CASSERGYNEQFF.

About this clone: From the germline J gene comes the end of the CDR3, since the read stops 3 residues before it. This sequence joins TRBV7-8 and TRBJ2-7; 9 bases match TRBD2. V dropped 3 bases and J dropped 4; count of bases not matched to a gene: 10. Looked up from germline, CDR1 is SGHVS and CDR2 is FQNEAQ. There are 16 residues in the CDR3. This CDR3 is CASSFSSGTPNYEQYF. The covered CDR3 bases are TGTGCCAGCAGCTTTTCTAGCGGGACGCCCAATTACGAG.

A word on this clone: The CDR3 end falls 3 residues outside the read, so it is completed with the germline J gene. The V call is TRBV5-4, the J call TRBJ1-2; 11 nucleotides align to TRBD1. Germline-derived CDR1 and CDR2 are SGHNT and YYREEE (reference sequence). CDR3 length equals 14 residues. CDR3 amino acids: CASSLGQGARGYTF. The sequenced CDR3 bases are TGTGCCAGCAGCCTCGGACAGGGGGCGAGGGGC.

To note about this clone: The read finishes 3 residues shy of the CDR3 end, and the germline J gene is used to complete it. The gene calls are TRBV5-1 and TRBJ2-2, with D unclear. The CDR3 extends over 14 amino acids. Trimming cost V 4 bases and J 4 bases, with 11 bases left between them. Germline CDR1 SGHRS, CDR2 YFSETQ. The sequenced CDR3 bases are TGCGCCAGCAGCCCCTCGCGCGGCACCGGGGAG. Translation gives CASSPSRGTGE. The complete CDR3 protein is CASSPSRGTGELFF. The complete variable domain, with remaining parts taken from reference TRBV5-1 and TRBJ2-2, reads KAGVTQTPRYLIKTRGQQVTLSCSPISGHRSVSWYQQTPGQGLQFLFEYFSETQRNKGNFPGRFSGRQFSNSRSEMNVSTLELGDSALYLCASSPSRGTGELFFGEGSRLTVL.

On this clone: Coverage ceases 3 residues before the CDR3 finishes, and the germline J gene fills in the end. The V call is TRBV6-2 or TRBV6-3, the J call TRBJ2-5; 12 bases fit TRBD2. Per the germline V gene, CDR1 is MNHEY and CDR2 is SVGEGT. The V and J ends lost 10 bases and 4 bases, in that order; junction bases with no gene match: 7. The CDR3 spans 14 residues. The part of the CDR3 DNA that was read is TGTGCCACCACGACTAGCGGGAGATCAGAGACC. As protein: CATTTSGRSET. Given in full, the CDR3 is CATTTSGRSETQYF.

A note on this clone: The sequenced fragment ends 3 residues before the CDR3 boundary, so the rest is inferred from the germline J gene. This chain uses TRBV5-1 with TRBJ2-1; 7 nucleotides line up with TRBD2. This CDR3 comprises 16 residues. Germline V gene sequence: CDR1 SGHRS, CDR2 YFSETQ. Trimming at V came to 0 bases and at J to 5 bases, leaving 8 bases not matched to a gene. CDR3 region: CASSLDGGGFDNEQFF. The CDR3 bases that were read are TGCGCCAGCAGCTTGGACGGGGGAGGGTTTGACAATGAG.

In regard to this clone: Read sequence stops 3 residues before the CDR3 end, and the germline J gene provides the missing end. This chain joins TRBV2 and TRBJ2-2; the match to TRBD2 covers 9 bases. CDR1 SNHLY and CDR2 FYNNEI come from the germline V gene. V dropped 8 bases and J dropped 4; count of bases not matched to a gene: 8. The length of the CDR3 is 15 residues. CDR3 bases read: TGTGCCAGCCGTTCCGGGACTAGCTTCACCGGGGAG. Translated, it gives CASRSGTSFTGE. The full CDR3 sequence reads CASRSGTSFTGELFF.

CDR3 DNA (partial): TGTGCCAGCAGCCAGGGACTAGCTGCCTACAATGAG. It yields the protein CASSQGLAAYNE. The CDR3, in full, reads CASSQGLAAYNEQFF. This chain joins TRBV7-2 and TRBJ2-1; 9 bases match TRBD2. Coverage ceases 3 residues before the CDR3 finishes, and the germline J gene fills in the end. Germline V gene data show CDR1 as SGHTA and CDR2 as FQGNSA. This CDR3 is built from 15 residues. The J segment lost 2 bases and the V segment lost 5 bases, leaving 4 bases of the junction unmatched.

The CDR3 DNA, read in part, is TGTGCCAGCAGTCAACCCGGGACAGGCTCCTACGAG. This gives the protein CASSQPGTGSYE. The entire CDR3 sequence reads CASSQPGTGSYEQYF. This chain connects TRBV12-3 or TRBV12-4 to TRBJ2-7; TRBD1 matches 8 bases. From the germline J gene comes the end of the CDR3, since the read stops 3 residues before it. The CDR3 spans 15 residues. V trimming: 5 bases; J trimming: 0 bases; junction bases outside the gene matches: 6.

Turning to this clone: Sequencing ends 3 residues short of the CDR3 end; the germline J gene provides the rest. This chain uses TRBV23-1 with TRBJ2-1, with D hard to call. TRBV23-1 is flagged as an ORF with uncertain function. The length of the CDR3 is 14 residues. Trimming left V 1 base short and J 2 bases short, with 6 bases between. CDR3 DNA (partial): TGCGCCAGCAGTCAATTATGGCCCTACAATGAG. Translating gives CASSQLWPYNE. The whole CDR3 is CASSQLWPYNEQFF.

CDR3 bases read: TGTGCCAGTAGCCCGAGGGCCCAGAGCACAGATACG. This codes for CASSPRAQSTDT. The full CDR3 is CASSPRAQSTDTQYF. This chain uses TRBV19 with TRBJ2-3, with D possibly TRBD2 on 5 matching bases. With the read ending 3 residues before the CDR3 end, the germline J gene is used to fill in that end. With 6 bases removed from V and 0 bases from J, the gap between germline ends came to 13 bases. The CDR3 consists of 15 residues. CDR1 is LNHDA, CDR2 SQIVND, per germline (reference sequence).

Regarding this clone: Read data end 3 residues before the CDR3 end; the end is taken from the germline J gene. V usage is TRBV19 and J usage is TRBJ2-7; 10 bases line up with TRBD2. Germline V gives CDR1 LNHDA, CDR2 SQIVND (reference sequence). The CDR3 loop spans 16 amino acids. V lost 3 bases, J lost 2 bases, and 7 bases stayed unmatched. CDR3 DNA, as far as it was read: TGTGCCAGTAGTATCGAAAGCGGGGGGGCCACCTACGAG. Its translation is CASSIESGGATYE. The full CDR3 protein reads CASSIESGGATYEQYF.

Turning to this clone: The sequence runs out 3 residues before the end of the CDR3; the remainder is reconstructed from the germline J gene. The chain recombines TRBV5-1 with TRBJ2-5; D is possibly TRBD2 (6 bases). This CDR3 spans 14 amino acids. Trimming took 3 bases from V and 1 from J, leaving 10 bases between them. Germline V lookup: CDR1 SGHRS, CDR2 YFSETQ. The CDR3 bases that were read are TGCGCCAGCAGCTACACGGGGGTCCAAGAGACC. Amino acids: CASSYTGVQET. The full CDR3 is CASSYTGVQETQYF.